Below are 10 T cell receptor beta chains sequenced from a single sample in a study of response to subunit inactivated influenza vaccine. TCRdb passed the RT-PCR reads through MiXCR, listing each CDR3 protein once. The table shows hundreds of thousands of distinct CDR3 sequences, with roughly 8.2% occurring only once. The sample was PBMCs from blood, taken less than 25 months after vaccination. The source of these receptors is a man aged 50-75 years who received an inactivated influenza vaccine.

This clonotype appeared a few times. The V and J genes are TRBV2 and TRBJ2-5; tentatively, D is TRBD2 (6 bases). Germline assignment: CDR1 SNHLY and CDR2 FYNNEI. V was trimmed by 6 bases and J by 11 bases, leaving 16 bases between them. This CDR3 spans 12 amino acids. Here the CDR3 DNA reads TGTGCCAGCAGCCCAAGTACTAGCACGCAGTACTTC. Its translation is CASSPSTSTQYF.

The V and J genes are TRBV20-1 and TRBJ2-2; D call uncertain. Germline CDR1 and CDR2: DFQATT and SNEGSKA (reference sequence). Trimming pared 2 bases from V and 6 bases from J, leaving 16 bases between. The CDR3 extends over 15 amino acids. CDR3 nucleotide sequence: TGCAGTGCTAGACGGCCGAATAAAGGGCCCGGGGAGCTGTTTTTT. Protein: CSARRPNKGPGELFF.

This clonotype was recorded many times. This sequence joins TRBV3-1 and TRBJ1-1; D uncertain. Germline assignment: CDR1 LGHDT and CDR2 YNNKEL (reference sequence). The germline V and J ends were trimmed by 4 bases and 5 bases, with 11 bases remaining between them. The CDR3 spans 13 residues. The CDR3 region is CASSLDSRTEAFF. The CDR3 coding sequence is TGTGCCAGCAGCCTCGACTCCAGGACTGAAGCTTTCTTT.

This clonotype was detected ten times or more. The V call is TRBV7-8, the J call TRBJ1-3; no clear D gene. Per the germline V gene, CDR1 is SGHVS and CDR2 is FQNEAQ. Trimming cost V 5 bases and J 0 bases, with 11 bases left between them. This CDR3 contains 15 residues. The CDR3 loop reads CASSQRTASGNTIYF. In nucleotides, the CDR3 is TGTGCCAGCAGCCAGCGGACGGCCTCTGGAAACACCATATATTTT.

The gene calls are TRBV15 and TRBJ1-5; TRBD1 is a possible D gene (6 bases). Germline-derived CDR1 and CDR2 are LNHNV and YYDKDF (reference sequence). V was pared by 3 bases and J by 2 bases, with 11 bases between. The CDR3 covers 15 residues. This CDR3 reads CATSSRGVGNQPQHF. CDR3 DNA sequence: TGTGCCACCAGCAGCAGGGGCGTCGGCAATCAGCCCCAGCATTTT.

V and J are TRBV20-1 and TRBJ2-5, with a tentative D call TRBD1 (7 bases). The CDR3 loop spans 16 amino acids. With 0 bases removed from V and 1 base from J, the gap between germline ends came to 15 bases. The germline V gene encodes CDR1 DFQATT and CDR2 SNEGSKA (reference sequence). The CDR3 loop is CSARDPGGGPQETQYF. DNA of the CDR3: TGCAGTGCTAGAGATCCAGGAGGGGGCCCCCAAGAGACCCAGTACTTC.

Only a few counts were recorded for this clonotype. The CDR3 DNA sequence: TGTGCCAGCAGTGCGGGACAGGGCGTCGGGAGCAATCAGCCCCAGCATTTT. It encodes CASSAGQGVGSNQPQHF. The J gene is TRBJ1-5, the V gene TRBV12-3 or TRBV12-4, with 9 bases lining up with TRBD1. This CDR3 has 17 amino acids. Trimming removed 5 bases from V and 1 base from J; junction bases left unmatched: 9.

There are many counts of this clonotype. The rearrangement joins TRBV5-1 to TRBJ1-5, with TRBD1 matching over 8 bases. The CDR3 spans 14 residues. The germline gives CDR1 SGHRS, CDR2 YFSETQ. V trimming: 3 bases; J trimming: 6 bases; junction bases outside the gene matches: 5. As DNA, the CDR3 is TGCGCCAGCAGCTCCGGACAGGGAGGTCAGCCCCAGCATTTT. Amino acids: CASSSGQGGQPQHF.

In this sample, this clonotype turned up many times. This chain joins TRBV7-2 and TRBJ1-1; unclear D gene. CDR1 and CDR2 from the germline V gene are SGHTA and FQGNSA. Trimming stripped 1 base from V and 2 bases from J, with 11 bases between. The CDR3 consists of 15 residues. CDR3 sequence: CASSLDPGFNTEAFF. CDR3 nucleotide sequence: TGTGCCAGCAGCTTAGATCCGGGATTCAACACTGAAGCTTTCTTT.

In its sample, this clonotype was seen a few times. The chain's CDR3 is CSASQGANTEAFF. The CDR3 nucleotides read TGCAGTGCTTCACAGGGGGCGAACACTGAAGCTTTCTTT. The gene calls are TRBV20-1 and TRBJ1-1; 9 bases line up with TRBD1. Germline V gives CDR1 DFQATT, CDR2 SNEGSKA (reference sequence). This CDR3 spans 13 amino acids. Trimming at V came to 5 bases and at J to 1 base, leaving 2 bases not matched to a gene.